This passage covers 18 T cell receptor beta chains from one sample sequenced in a study of graft-versus-host responses after intestinal transplantation. These TCRs' antigens remain unknown. The table came from immunoSEQ multiplex PCR; TCRdb's copy has only in-frame clones and leaves some out. The sample lists more than 90,000 clones; roughly nine tenths were seen once. This specimen was unstimulated CD4+ T cells sorted from spleen or lymph node cells, taken before transplant. The receptor set was obtained from a human donor who was the organ donor for an intestinal transplant.

V usage is TRBV19 and J usage is TRBJ2-5; TRBD2 aligns across 8 bases. CDR3 length: 17 residues. J was trimmed by 5 bases and V by 4 bases; bases with no gene match: 15. CDR1 is LNHDA and CDR2 is SQIVND in the germline V gene (reference sequence). CDR3 sequence reads: CASSKRMSGSMRETQYF. CDR3 DNA sequence: TGTGCCAGTAGTAAGAGGATGAGCGGGAGTATGAGGGAGACCCAGTACTTC. The entire variable domain, with the rest obtained from reference TRBV19 and TRBJ2-5, is as follows: DGGITQSPKYLFRKEGQNVTLSCEQNLNHDAMYWYRQDPGQGLRLIYYSQIVNDFQKGDIAEGYSVSREKKESFPLTVTSAQKNPTAFYLCASSKRMSGSMRETQYFGPGTRLLVL.

The chain couples TRBV21-1 to TRBJ2-1. TRBV21-1 is described as a pseudogene. The CDR3 loop spans 13 amino acids. The CDR3 DNA reads TGTGCCAGCAGCAAAGAACCCCCCTATGAGCAGTTCTTC. Protein sequence: CASSKEPPYEQFF.

This rearrangement joins TRBV7-2 to TRBJ2-2; tentatively, D is TRBD2 (6 bases). CDR1 is SGHTA, CDR2 FQGNSA, per germline. V was clipped by 0 bases and J by 8 bases, with 10 bases between them. The length of the CDR3 is 14 residues. CDR3 in amino acids: CASSLAGRQGELFF. CDR3 in DNA: TGTGCCAGCAGCTTAGCCGGGAGACAGGGGGAGCTGTTTTTT.

This clone has just one count. This sequence joins TRBV9 and TRBJ2-7; 12 bases agree with TRBD2. This CDR3 spans 15 amino acids. The trim removed 3 bases at V and 3 bases at J, leaving 4 bases unmatched. The germline CDR1 and CDR2 sequences are SGDLS and YYNGEE. In DNA, the CDR3 is TGTGCCAGCAGCGCCGGACTAGCGGGAAACTACGAGCAGTACTTC. It translates to CASSAGLAGNYEQYF.

The J gene is TRBJ2-2, the V gene TRBV29-1, with D possibly TRBD2 on 6 matching bases. Germline loops: CDR1 SQVTM, CDR2 ANQGSEA. The CDR3 extends over 13 amino acids. V was clipped by 6 bases and J by 6 bases, with 14 bases between them. This chain's CDR3 is CSVQIGGSGELFF. The CDR3 DNA follows: TGCAGCGTGCAAATCGGGGGTTCCGGGGAGCTGTTTTTT.

The rearrangement uses TRBV5-6 and TRBJ2-4; D may be TRBD1 (5 bases). The V end lost 0 bases, the J end lost 1 base, and 5 bases lay between the germline ends. Looked up from germline, CDR1 is SGHDT and CDR2 is YYEEEE. The length of the CDR3 is 14 residues. CDR3 coding DNA: TGTGCCAGCAGCTTGGACAGGGCCAAAAACATTCAGTACTTC. Translated: CASSLDRAKNIQYF.

On this clone: Other DNA sequences in the same sample also yield this CDR3. The chain carries TRBV9 and TRBJ2-1; D uncertain. Deletions cut 0 bases from V and 0 bases from J, with 1 base between. This CDR3 comprises 13 residues. Germline V CDR1 and CDR2: SGDLS, YYNGEE. This CDR3 is CASSVASYNEQFF. The DNA of the CDR3 is TGTGCCAGCAGCGTAGCCTCCTACAATGAGCAGTTCTTC.

This clone was found once. This chain connects TRBV27 to TRBJ1-5, with 8 bases fitting TRBD1. Germline-derived CDR1 and CDR2 are MNHEY and SMNVEV (reference sequence). With V trimmed by 3 bases and J by 5 bases, 3 bases remained unmatched. There are 14 residues in the CDR3. The CDR3 here is CASSFGQGHQPQHF. The CDR3 DNA follows: TGTGCCAGCAGTTTTGGACAGGGACATCAGCCCCAGCATTTT.

This sequence joins TRBV2 and TRBJ2-2; D gene ambiguous. Germline V gene data show CDR1 as SNHLY and CDR2 as FYNNEI. This CDR3 is built from 15 residues. V was clipped by 8 bases and J by 2 bases, with 15 bases between them. The CDR3 DNA reads TGTGCCAGCGCTCTTTTGGTGCATAACACCGGGGAGCTGTTTTTT. Amino acids: CASALLVHNTGELFF.

V usage is TRBV5-1 and J usage is TRBJ2-2, with D possibly matching TRBD2 (6 bases). Between the trimmed V and J ends, which lost 0 bases and 7 bases, there was a span of 10 bases. Germline V gives CDR1 SGHRS, CDR2 YFSETQ. The CDR3 has 14 residues. The CDR3 sequence: CASSLELAVGELFF. The CDR3 nucleotides read TGCGCCAGCAGCTTGGAACTAGCCGTCGGGGAGCTGTTTTTT.

This clone was seen once. V gene TRBV4-3 combines with J gene TRBJ2-2; 9 nucleotides align to TRBD2. The CDR3 is 16 residues long. Per the germline V gene, CDR1 is LGHNA and CDR2 is YSLEER. V lost 3 bases and J lost 3; bases outside the gene matches: 5. The DNA for the CDR3 is TGCGCCAGCAGCCACGCGGGGGGGACTTACACCGGGGAGCTGTTTTTT. Protein product: CASSHAGGTYTGELFF.

This rearrangement joins TRBV6-5 to TRBJ1-2; possible D gene TRBD1, 6 bases. Germline CDR1 reads MNHEY; CDR2 reads SVGAGI. V was shortened by 7 bases and J by 7 bases, with 19 bases between the two germline ends. The CDR3 length is 14 residues. The CDR3 DNA follows: TGTGCCAGCACCCAAACAGGGTCCTGGGGTGGCTACACCTTC. Protein sequence: CASTQTGSWGGYTF.

The rearrangement uses TRBV7-9 and TRBJ2-1; 13 nucleotides match TRBD2. The CDR3 covers 15 residues. The junction had 6 bases not matched to a gene; V was cut back by 6 bases and J by 7 bases. CDR1 SEHNR and CDR2 FQNEAQ come from the germline V gene (reference sequence). For the CDR3, the DNA is TGTGCCAGCAGTATACTAGCGGGAGGGCGGAATGAGCAGTTCTTC. Its translation is CASSILAGGRNEQFF. Full variable domain (rest looked up from reference TRBV7-9 and TRBJ2-1): DTGVSQNPRHKITKRGQNVTFRCDPISEHNRLYWYRQTLGQGPEFLTYFQNEAQLEKSRLLSDRFSAERPKGSFSTLEIQRTEQGDSAMYLCASSILAGGRNEQFFGPGTRLTVL.

The CDR3 here is CASSFMTGANTGELFF. In nucleotides, the CDR3 is TGTGCCAGCAGCTTCATGACAGGGGCGAACACCGGGGAGCTGTTTTTT. The chain links TRBV11-2 to TRBJ2-2, with 8 bases aligning to TRBD1. V lost 3 bases to trimming and J lost 0 bases; unmatched junction nucleotides: 3. The CDR3 has 16 amino acids. Germline CDR1 is SGHAT and CDR2 is FQNNGV.

CDR3 protein: CASSSTPHTASGNTIYF. As DNA, the CDR3 is TGCGCCAGCAGCTCTACACCTCACACCGCCTCTGGAAACACCATATATTTT. This chain joins TRBV5-1 and TRBJ1-3; D remains unclear. Germline assignment: CDR1 SGHRS and CDR2 YFSETQ. V lost 3 bases, J lost 0 bases, and 16 bases lay in between. The CDR3 totals 17 residues.

This clone was seen once. This chain links TRBV5-4 with TRBJ1-5; a weak D match, TRBD1 (6 bases). The length of the CDR3 is 14 residues. Germline V gene lookup returns CDR1 SGHNT and CDR2 YYREEE (reference sequence). V was shortened by 0 bases and J by 5 bases, with 9 bases between the two germline ends. CDR3 sequence: CASSLGGGDQPQHF. CDR3 bases: TGTGCCAGCAGCTTGGGAGGGGGAGATCAGCCCCAGCATTTT.

CDR3 loop: CASSTLADQETQYF. CDR3 in DNA: TGTGCCAGCAGTACACTAGCGGACCAAGAGACCCAGTACTTC. The chain combines TRBV5-6 with TRBJ2-5; TRBD2 agrees at 8 bases. The V gene's germline CDR1 is SGHDT and CDR2 YYEEEE. The CDR3 contains 14 residues. V lost 5 bases and J lost 0; bases outside the gene matches: 3.

This sequence joins TRBV30 and TRBJ1-3; D gene uncertain. The CDR3 runs 15 residues. The V and J ends lost 0 bases and 0 bases respectively, with 9 bases between them. The germline gives CDR1 GTSNPN, CDR2 SVGIG (reference sequence). Written as DNA, the CDR3 is TGTGCCTGGAGTGTAGGGAGGCTCTCTGGAAACACCATATATTTT. The encoded protein is CAWSVGRLSGNTIYF.